This entry features one T cell receptor beta chain sequence. Its antigen is not identified. Data came from immunoSEQ multiplex PCR; TCRdb stores just in-frame clones and leaves some out. Of approximately 70,000 clones in the sample, more than 70% are singletons; the top ten hold about 6.9%. The sample belongs to a study of OX40 agonist ivuxolimab in advanced cancers. Across the whole study: Partial responses occurred in Three dose-escalation patients, one with hepatocellular carcinoma and two with cutaneous melanoma.

Study-wide points: CD4+ and CD8+ blood T cells expanded clonally by week 6 at 0.1 to 3.0 mg/kg.

With 11 bases removed from V and 1 base from J, the gap between germline ends came to 15 bases. Per germline, CDR1 MNHNY and CDR2 SVGAGI (reference sequence). The CDR3 totals 13 residues. Source: CD4+ or CD8+ T cells sorted from blood, taken in a trial of the OX40 agonist ivuxolimab. The V gene is TRBV6-6, the J gene TRBJ2-7, with D possibly TRBD2 on 7 matching bases. The TCR comes from an adult with an advanced solid tumor such as melanoma, head and neck, liver or kidney cancer. As DNA, the CDR3 is TGTGCCGCGGGCGGGGGCCCATCCTACGAGCAGTACTTC. Translated, it gives CAAGGGPSYEQYF.